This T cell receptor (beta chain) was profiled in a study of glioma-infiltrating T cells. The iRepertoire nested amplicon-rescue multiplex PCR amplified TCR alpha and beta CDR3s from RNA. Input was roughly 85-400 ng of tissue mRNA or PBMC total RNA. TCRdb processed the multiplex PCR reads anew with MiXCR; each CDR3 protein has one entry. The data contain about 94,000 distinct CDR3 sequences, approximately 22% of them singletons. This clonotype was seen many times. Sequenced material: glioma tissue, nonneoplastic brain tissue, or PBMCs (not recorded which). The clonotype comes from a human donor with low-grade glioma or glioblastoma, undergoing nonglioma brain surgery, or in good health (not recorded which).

This CDR3 is CASSLSSTEDNTIYF. The DNA for the CDR3 is TGTGCCAGCAGCTTATCCTCCACGGAGGACAACACCATATATTTT. This chain uses TRBV7-2 with TRBJ1-3; D not certain. This CDR3 is 15 amino acids long. Germline CDR1 and CDR2: SGHTA and FQGNSA. V was cut by 2 bases and J by 7 bases, with 15 bases left in between.